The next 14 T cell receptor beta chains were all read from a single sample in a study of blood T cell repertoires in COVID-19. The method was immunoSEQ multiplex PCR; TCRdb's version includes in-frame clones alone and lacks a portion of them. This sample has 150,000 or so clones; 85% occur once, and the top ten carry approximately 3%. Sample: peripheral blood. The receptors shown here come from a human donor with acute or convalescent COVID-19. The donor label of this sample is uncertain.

CDR3 nucleotide sequence: TGTGCCAGCAGGAGGACTAGCAGGTACCAAGAGACCCAGTACTTC. Translating it yields CASRRTSRYQETQYF. The V and J genes are TRBV11-2 and TRBJ2-5; TRBD2 matches at 8 bases. Germline V lookup: CDR1 SGHAT, CDR2 FQNNGV. This CDR3 contains 15 residues. Germline trimming cut 6 bases from V and 0 bases from J; bases unmatched to any gene: 6.

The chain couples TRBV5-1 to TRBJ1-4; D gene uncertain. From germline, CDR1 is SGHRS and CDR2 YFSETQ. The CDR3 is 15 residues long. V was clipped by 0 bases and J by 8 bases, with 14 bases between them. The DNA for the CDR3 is TGCGCCAGCAGCTTGGAAGGTACCGGAGTGGAAAAACTGTTTTTT. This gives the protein CASSLEGTGVEKLFF.

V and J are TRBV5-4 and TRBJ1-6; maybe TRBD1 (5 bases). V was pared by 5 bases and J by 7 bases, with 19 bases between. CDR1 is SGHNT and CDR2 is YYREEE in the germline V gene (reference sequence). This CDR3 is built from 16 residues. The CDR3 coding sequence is TGTGCCAGCAGTACCAAAACCGGGGGAAGCAATTCACCCCTCCACTTT. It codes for CASSTKTGGSNSPLHF.

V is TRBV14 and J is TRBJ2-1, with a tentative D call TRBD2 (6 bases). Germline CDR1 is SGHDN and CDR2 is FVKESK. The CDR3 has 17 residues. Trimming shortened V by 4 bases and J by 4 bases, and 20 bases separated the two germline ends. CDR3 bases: TGTGCCAGCAGCCCCACCTTTTGGGCGGGGCAATACAATGAGCAGTTCTTC. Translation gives CASSPTFWAGQYNEQFF.

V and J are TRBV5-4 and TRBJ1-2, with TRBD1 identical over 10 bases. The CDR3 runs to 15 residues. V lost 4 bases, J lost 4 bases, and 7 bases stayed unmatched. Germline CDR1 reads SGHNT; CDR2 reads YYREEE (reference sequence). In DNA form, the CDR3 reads TGTGCCAGCAGCGACATGACAGGGGGCGGCTATGGCTACACCTTC. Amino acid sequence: CASSDMTGGGYGYTF.

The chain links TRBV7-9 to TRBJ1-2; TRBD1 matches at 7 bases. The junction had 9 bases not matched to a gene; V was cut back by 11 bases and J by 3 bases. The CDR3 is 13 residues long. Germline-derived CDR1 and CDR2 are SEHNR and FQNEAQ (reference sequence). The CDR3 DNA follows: TGTGCCCTCGCCCCAACAGGGGACTATGGCTACACCTTC. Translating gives CALAPTGDYGYTF. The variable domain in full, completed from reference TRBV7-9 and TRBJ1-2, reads DTGVSQNPRHKITKRGQNVTFRCDPISEHNRLYWYRQTLGQGPEFLTYFQNEAQLEKSRLLSDRFSAERPKGSFSTLEIQRTEQGDSAMYLCALAPTGDYGYTFGSGTRLTVV.

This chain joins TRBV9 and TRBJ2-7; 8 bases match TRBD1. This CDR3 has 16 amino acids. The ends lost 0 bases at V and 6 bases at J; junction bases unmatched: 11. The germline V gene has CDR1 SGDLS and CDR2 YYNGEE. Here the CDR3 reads CASSVDSGQGVGEQYF. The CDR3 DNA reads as TGTGCCAGCAGCGTAGATTCAGGACAGGGTGTAGGCGAGCAGTACTTC.

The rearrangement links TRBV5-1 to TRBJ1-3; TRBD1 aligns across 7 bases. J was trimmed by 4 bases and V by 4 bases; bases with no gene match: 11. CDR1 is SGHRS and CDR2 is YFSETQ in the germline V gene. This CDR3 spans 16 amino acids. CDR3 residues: CASSSSRQGGGNTIYF. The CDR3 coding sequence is TGCGCCAGCAGCAGTAGCCGACAGGGCGGAGGAAACACCATATATTTT.

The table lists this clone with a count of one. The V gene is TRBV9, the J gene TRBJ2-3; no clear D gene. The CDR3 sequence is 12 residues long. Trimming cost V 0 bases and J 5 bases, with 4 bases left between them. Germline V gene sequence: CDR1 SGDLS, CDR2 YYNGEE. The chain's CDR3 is CASSVDRDTQYF. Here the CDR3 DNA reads TGTGCCAGCAGCGTAGATAGAGATACGCAGTATTTT.

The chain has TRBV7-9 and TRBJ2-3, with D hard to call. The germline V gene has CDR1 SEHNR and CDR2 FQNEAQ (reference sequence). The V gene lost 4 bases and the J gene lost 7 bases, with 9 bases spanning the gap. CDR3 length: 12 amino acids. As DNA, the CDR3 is TGTGCCAGCAGCTCGACTGGAAATACGCAGTATTTT. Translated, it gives CASSSTGNTQYF.

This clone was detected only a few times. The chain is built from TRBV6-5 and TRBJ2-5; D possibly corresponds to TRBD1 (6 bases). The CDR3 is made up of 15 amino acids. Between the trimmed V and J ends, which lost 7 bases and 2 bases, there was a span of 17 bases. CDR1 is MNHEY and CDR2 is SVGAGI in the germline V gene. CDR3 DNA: TGTGCCAGCAAAGGGACAAGATTTTTTCAAGAGACCCAGTACTTC. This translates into CASKGTRFFQETQYF.

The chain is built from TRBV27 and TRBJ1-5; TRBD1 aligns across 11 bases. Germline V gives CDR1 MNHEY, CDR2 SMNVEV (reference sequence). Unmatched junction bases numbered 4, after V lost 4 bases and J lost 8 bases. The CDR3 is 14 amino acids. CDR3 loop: CASSSDRGQKPQHF. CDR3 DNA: TGTGCCAGCAGTTCGGACAGGGGGCAAAAGCCCCAGCATTTT.

This CDR3 is CASSRGGLAGVSDTQYF. Written as DNA, the CDR3 is TGCGCCAGCAGCCGAGGGGGGCTAGCGGGGGTTTCAGATACGCAGTATTTT. The chain carries TRBV4-1 and TRBJ2-3; 10 bases match TRBD2. This CDR3 has 17 amino acids. V dropped 4 bases and J dropped 4; count of bases not matched to a gene: 11. Per germline, CDR1 MGHRA and CDR2 YSYEKL.

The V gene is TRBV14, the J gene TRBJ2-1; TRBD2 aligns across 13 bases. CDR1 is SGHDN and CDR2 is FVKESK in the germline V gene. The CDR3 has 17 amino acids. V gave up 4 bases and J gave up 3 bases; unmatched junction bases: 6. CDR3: CASSPWTSGGVYNEQFF. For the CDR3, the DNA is TGTGCCAGCAGCCCCTGGACTAGCGGGGGCGTCTACAATGAGCAGTTCTTC.